The text below deals with one T cell receptor (beta chain). A 5'RACE template-switching step, the method used to make TCR cDNA, added a universal primer site and UMIs. TCRdb reprocessed the 5' RACE reads with MiXCR, giving one entry per CDR3 protein. Of about 45,000 distinct CDR3 sequences listed, about 7% are singletons. This sample stems from a study of T cells after yellow fever vaccination. General study findings and limits: Contaminants from the bulk population, in the form of abundant clonotypes, could be found in FACS-sorted repertoires. Booster sampling recovered most clones from primary vaccination (approximately 96% CD4, 80% to 90% CD8).

With 6 bases clipped from V and 3 bases from J, the junction kept 5 bases outside the gene matches. The CDR3 length is 13 residues. Germline CDR1 reads SQVTM; CDR2 reads ANQGSEA. The chain is built from TRBV29-1 and TRBJ2-7; 10 bases are a match to TRBD1. The source was CD8+ T cells not binding an NS4B(214-222) dextramer, sorted from PBMCs, collected 45 days after the yellow fever booster vaccination. The receptor was isolated from a man younger than 45 who received the YFV17D yellow fever vaccine. The CDR3 protein is CSVAGTGDYEQYF. In nucleotides, the CDR3 is TGCAGCGTCGCCGGGACAGGGGACTACGAGCAGTACTTC.